This T cell receptor beta chain was obtained from a study of T cell responses to AZD1222 COVID-19 vaccine. Whole-study findings and limits: Variant regions that are unmutated are reportedly the target of nearly half of spike-specific TCRs. Clonal diversity was possibly underestimated, and white British individuals and females predominated among donors. Every sample of the repertoires postdated the peak T cell response. AZD1222 recipients seropositive at baseline numbered only five to seven.

The CDR3 consists of 13 residues. Trimming cost V 8 bases and J 5 bases, with 10 bases left between them. CDR1 is SNHLY and CDR2 is FYNNEI in the germline V gene. A few counts support this clone. Its matching antigen is unknown. This table comes from immunoSEQ multiplex PCR, and its TCRdb copy is limited to in-frame clones, with some not included. Among roughly 100,000 clones listed, 80% to 95% were seen once. Material: peripheral blood, obtained 28 days after the second AZD1222 dose. The chain links TRBV2 to TRBJ1-6, with unresolved D. This receptor was taken from an adult who received the AZD1222 COVID-19 vaccine. The CDR3 DNA is TGTGCCAGCGGGCCAGAAAATAATTCACCCCTCCACTTT. Residues: CASGPENNSPLHF.